This entry lists 29 T cell receptor beta chains sequenced from one sample in a study of T cells in Graves' hyperthyroidism and ophthalmopathy. RNA transcripts gave rise to amplified TCR beta CDR3 regions. The HTBI set primed first-round TCR CDR3 RT-PCR. MiXCR was run by TCRdb on the multiplex PCR reads, yielding one entry per CDR3 protein. The data contain hundreds of thousands of distinct CDR3 sequences, around 38% of them seen just once; the ten biggest clones take up 7.5% to 9.5%. The sample comprised blood. Receptors originate from a man between 18 and 35 years old with Graves' hyperthyroidism.

A single count supports this clonotype. The chain employs TRBV7-6 and TRBJ2-6, with D possibly being TRBD2 (5 bases). Looked up from germline, CDR1 is SGHVS and CDR2 is FNYEAQ. This CDR3 contains 15 residues. V was clipped by 5 bases and J by 10 bases, with 18 bases between them. The CDR3 reads CASSPAVERTNVLTF. CDR3 DNA: TGTGCCAGCAGCCCGGCCGTTGAGCGGACTAACGTCCTGACTTTC.

In regard to this clonotype: A clone one base away is much larger, so this may be a read error. The V call is TRBV7-9, the J call TRBJ1-2; D perhaps matches TRBD1 (5 bases). Germline CDR1 reads SEHNR; CDR2 reads FQNEAQ (reference sequence). The CDR3 extends over 13 amino acids. The CDR3 region is CASSLAGVYGYAF. DNA of the CDR3: TGTGCCAGCAGCTTAGCGGGGGTCTATGGCTACGCCTTC. The full variable domain, in which reference TRBV7-9 and TRBJ1-2 provide the parts outside the CDR3, is DTGVSQNPRHKITKRGQNVTFRCDPISEHNRLYWYRQTLGQGPEFLTYFQNEAQLEKSRLLSDRFSAERPKGSFSTLEIQRTEQGDSAMYLCASSLAGVYGYAFGSGTRLTVV.

At least ten counts were recorded for this clonotype. CDR3 loop: CSASLGYEQYF. Here the CDR3 DNA reads TGCAGTGCTAGTTTGGGATACGAGCAGTACTTC. The rearrangement uses TRBV20-1 and TRBJ2-7; D uncertain. This CDR3 is built from 11 residues. Trimming left V 3 bases short and J 4 bases short, with 7 bases between. The germline gives CDR1 DFQATT, CDR2 SNEGSKA (reference sequence).

The rearrangement joins TRBV20-1 to TRBJ1-1; TRBD1 is a possible D gene (5 bases). CDR3 length: 15 amino acids. Germline V gene data show CDR1 as DFQATT and CDR2 as SNEGSKA (reference sequence). V dropped 0 bases and J dropped 5 bases, with 16 bases sitting between them. In DNA form, the CDR3 reads TGCAGTGCTAGAGATTCGGGCAGGGCGGGGACTGAAGCTTTCTTT. It is translated as CSARDSGRAGTEAFF.

This clonotype was recorded only once. A read error is possible here, since a much larger clone lies one base away. The rearrangement links TRBV10-2 to TRBJ1-2, with D perhaps TRBD1 (5 bases). Germline V gives CDR1 WSHSY, CDR2 SAAADI. CDR3 length: 15 amino acids. Trimming shortened V by 1 base and J by 4 bases, and 13 bases separated the two germline ends. This chain's CDR3 is CASSELTFGGYGYTF. In DNA form, the CDR3 reads TGCGCCAGCAGTGAGTTGACATTTGGGGGCTATGGCTACACCTTC.

This clonotype was counted many times. The V call is TRBV7-9, the J call TRBJ1-6; D is uncertain. Germline lookup yields CDR1 SEHNR and CDR2 FQNEAQ (reference sequence). The germline V and J ends were trimmed by 5 bases and 13 bases, with 6 bases remaining between them. The length of the CDR3 is 10 residues. The CDR3, as DNA: TGTGCCAGCAGCAATGCCCCCCTCCACTTT. Protein sequence: CASSNAPLHF.

The chain has TRBV2 and TRBJ2-7, with D hard to call. This CDR3 has 11 residues. The V end lost 4 bases, the J end lost 7 bases, and 8 bases lay between the germline ends. CDR1 is SNHLY and CDR2 is FYNNEI in the germline V gene. Here the CDR3 reads CASSAGQEQYF. The CDR3 bases are TGTGCCAGCAGTGCGGGCCAGGAGCAGTACTTC.

V usage is TRBV10-3 and J usage is TRBJ1-6, with D maybe TRBD1 (6 bases). V dropped 6 bases and J dropped 8 bases, with 11 bases sitting between them. The CDR3 is 13 residues long. In germline, CDR1 is ENHRY, CDR2 SYGVKD. This CDR3 reads CAIRGGVDSPLHF. CDR3 nucleotides: TGTGCCATCAGGGGGGGCGTTGATTCACCCCTCCACTTT.

This clonotype showed up just a few times. The V call is TRBV4-1, the J call TRBJ2-7, with 9 bases fitting TRBD1. Looked up from germline, CDR1 is MGHRA and CDR2 is YSYEKL. This CDR3 is 15 amino acids long. The V segment lost 0 bases and the J segment 4 bases; nucleotides outside the gene matches: 4. The CDR3 sequence is CASSQEWDRVYEQYF. The CDR3 bases are TGCGCCAGCAGCCAAGAATGGGACAGGGTGTACGAGCAGTACTTC.

With regard to this clonotype: A junction boundary mismatches the germline segment, possibly from a read error. This rearrangement joins TRBV10-3 to TRBJ1-2, with D tentatively TRBD1 (6 bases). This CDR3 spans 15 amino acids. The germline gives CDR1 ENHRY, CDR2 SYGVKD. The CDR3 is CASSYGDRTNYGYTF. The CDR3 DNA sequence: TGTGCCAGCAGTTATGGCGACAGGACCAACTATGGCTACACCTTC.

This clonotype was picked up a small number of times. This chain uses TRBV19 with TRBJ1-5; D unresolved. The V gene lost 7 bases and the J gene lost 6 bases, with 10 bases spanning the gap. This CDR3 contains 12 residues. CDR1 and CDR2 (germline): LNHDA, SQIVND (reference sequence). This chain's CDR3 is CASTLRGQPQHF. DNA of the CDR3: TGTGCCAGTACCCTCCGAGGTCAGCCCCAGCATTTT.

V is TRBV7-8 and J is TRBJ1-5; the match to TRBD1 covers 9 bases. The CDR3 is 15 amino acids. CDR1 and CDR2 (germline): SGHVS, FQNEAQ. With 5 bases clipped from V and 5 bases from J, the junction kept 7 bases outside the gene matches. In DNA form, the CDR3 reads TGTGCCAGCAGCCCTATGGGGACAGGGTATCAGCCCCAGCATTTT. Amino acids: CASSPMGTGYQPQHF. Using reference TRBV7-8 and TRBJ1-5 for the parts outside the CDR3, the full variable domain is GAGVSQSPRYKVAKRGQDVALRCDPISGHVSLFWYQQALGQGPEFLTYFQNEAQLDKSGLPSDRFFAERPEGSVSTLKIQRTQQEDSAVYLCASSPMGTGYQPQHFGDGTRLSIL.

The chain employs TRBV7-2 and TRBJ2-7; D is unresolved. This CDR3 has 13 residues. Looked up from germline, CDR1 is SGHTA and CDR2 is FQGNSA. Trimming took 6 bases from V and 4 from J, leaving 13 bases between them. The CDR3 loop reads CASSSGSEYEQYF. CDR3 nucleotide sequence: TGTGCCAGCAGTTCTGGGTCCGAATACGAGCAGTACTTC.

This clonotype was picked up one time. The chain employs TRBV15 and TRBJ1-2; D may be TRBD1 (6 bases). Per the germline V gene, CDR1 is LNHNV and CDR2 is YYDKDF (reference sequence). Trimming shortened V by 10 bases and J by 7 bases, and 16 bases separated the two germline ends. The CDR3 is 12 residues long. The CDR3 DNA reads as TGTGCCAGCTCCGGTGGGGGCGGTGGCTACACCTTC. This sequence encodes CASSGGGGGYTF.

This clonotype has a handful of counts. The rearrangement joins TRBV9 to TRBJ1-1; possibly TRBD1 for D (5 bases). Trimming stripped 4 bases from V and 9 bases from J, with 16 bases between. The CDR3 has 13 residues. Germline assignment: CDR1 SGDLS and CDR2 YYNGEE. The CDR3 loop reads CASSLSHRFKAFF. The CDR3 DNA is TGTGCCAGCAGCCTTAGTCACAGGTTTAAAGCTTTCTTT.

This clonotype was seen once. The chain employs TRBV2 and TRBJ2-2; 7 nucleotides agree with TRBD2. After removal of 8 bases from V and 5 bases from J, the junction contained 8 bases not matched to a gene. Germline CDR1 SNHLY, CDR2 FYNNEI. The CDR3 totals 14 residues. The CDR3 sequence: CASLGLSGTGELFF. The CDR3 DNA reads TGTGCCAGCTTGGGACTTAGCGGGACCGGGGAGCTGTTTTTT.

This clonotype was seen only a few times. This rearrangement joins TRBV7-8 to TRBJ1-4, with 7 bases identical to TRBD1. The V gene's germline CDR1 is SGHVS and CDR2 FQNEAQ. The CDR3 has 16 residues. The ends lost 1 base at V and 8 bases at J; junction bases unmatched: 10. CDR3 DNA: TGTGCCAGCAGCTTAGTACGACAGGGCGAAGGGGAAAAACTGTTTTTT. Protein: CASSLVRQGEGEKLFF.

In this sample, this clonotype turned up a few times. This chain uses TRBV7-2 with TRBJ2-5, with D unclear. CDR1 and CDR2 from the germline V gene are SGHTA and FQGNSA. V gave up 5 bases and J gave up 9 bases, with 13 bases separating them. The CDR3 is made up of 12 amino acids. The CDR3 reads CASSQDKVAQYF. The DNA of the CDR3 is TGTGCCAGCAGCCAAGACAAAGTTGCCCAGTACTTC.

The rearrangement uses TRBV6-1 and TRBJ1-5; unclear D gene. The V and J ends lost 0 bases and 4 bases respectively, with 13 bases between them. Germline CDR1 MNHNS, CDR2 SASEGT. The CDR3 is 16 amino acids. Written as DNA, the CDR3 is TGTGCCAGCAGTGAAGCGCCGGGATTATTGAATCAGCCCCAGCATTTT. Translated: CASSEAPGLLNQPQHF.

The chain couples TRBV7-2 to TRBJ2-5; 10 nucleotides agree with TRBD1. Germline lookup yields CDR1 SGHTA and CDR2 FQGNSA. The CDR3 has 17 amino acids. Trimming took 1 base from V and 5 from J; bases not matched to a gene: 10. CDR3 amino acids: CASSLGLVTGGIETQYF. The DNA for the CDR3 is TGTGCCAGCAGCTTAGGGTTGGTGACAGGGGGCATTGAGACCCAGTACTTC.

V is TRBV14 and J is TRBJ1-2, with 8 bases that match TRBD1. Looked up from germline, CDR1 is SGHDN and CDR2 is FVKESK. The CDR3 runs 14 residues. After removal of 4 bases from V and 5 bases from J, the junction contained 6 bases not matched to a gene. The CDR3 region is CASSLGQGVYGYTF. In nucleotides, the CDR3 is TGTGCCAGCAGCCTCGGACAGGGAGTATATGGCTACACCTTC.

This clonotype was observed at least ten times. This chain connects TRBV7-2 to TRBJ2-5; D unclear. The CDR3 extends over 13 amino acids. Germline V gene sequence: CDR1 SGHTA, CDR2 FQGNSA. Trimming took off 2 bases at V and 6 bases at J, with 10 bases between the two ends. CDR3 sequence: CASSLKLGQTQYF. CDR3 DNA: TGTGCCAGCAGCTTAAAGTTAGGGCAGACCCAGTACTTC. Drawing the rest from reference TRBV7-2 and TRBJ2-5, the complete variable domain is GAGVSQSPSNKVTEKGKDVELRCDPISGHTALYWYRQSLGQGLEFLIYFQGNSAPDKSGLPSDRFSAERTGGSVSTLTIQRTQQEDSAVYLCASSLKLGQTQYFGPGTRLLVL.

This chain connects TRBV5-4 to TRBJ2-7; 10 bases agree with TRBD2. V lost 7 bases, J lost 5 bases, and 6 bases stayed unmatched. The CDR3 loop spans 13 amino acids. In germline, CDR1 is SGHNT, CDR2 YYREEE (reference sequence). This CDR3 reads CASGASGGNEQYF. DNA for the CDR3: TGTGCCAGCGGAGCTAGCGGGGGCAACGAGCAGTACTTC.

The V gene is TRBV28, the J gene TRBJ2-7, with 10 positions matching TRBD1. Germline V gene sequence: CDR1 MDHEN, CDR2 SYDVKM. The V gene end was trimmed by 6 bases and the J gene end by 4 bases; junction bases not matched to a gene: 6. The CDR3 is 14 residues long. The CDR3 region has the DNA TGTGCCAGCAGGGGACAGGGGCAGGGGTACGAGCAGTACTTC. This encodes CASRGQGQGYEQYF.

This clonotype was seen repeatedly, ten times or more. This sequence joins TRBV10-3 and TRBJ2-5; D perhaps matches TRBD1 (6 bases). Germline CDR1 ENHRY, CDR2 SYGVKD. The CDR3 is 15 residues long. V lost 5 bases to trimming and J lost 7 bases, with 20 bases between them. The chain's CDR3 is CAISQNREQGGTQYF. CDR3 in DNA: TGTGCCATCAGTCAAAACAGAGAGCAAGGGGGGACCCAGTACTTC.

This clonotype was detected a few times. This chain joins TRBV29-1 and TRBJ1-2; 8 nucleotides align to TRBD1. V shed 3 bases and J 8 bases; nucleotides not matched to a gene: 11. The CDR3 totals 14 residues. Germline V gene lookup returns CDR1 SQVTM and CDR2 ANQGSEA. DNA of the CDR3: TGCAGCGTTGAGGCGACAGGGGCCACTAGGGGCTACACCTTC. Translation gives CSVEATGATRGYTF.

This clonotype was picked up many times. The DNA for the CDR3 is TGTGCCAGCAGCGTAGACAACCGAGGTGAAGCTTTCTTT. Its translation is CASSVDNRGEAFF. V and J are TRBV9 and TRBJ1-1, with D unresolved. With 0 bases removed from V and 7 bases from J, the gap between germline ends came to 10 bases. Germline lookup yields CDR1 SGDLS and CDR2 YYNGEE. This CDR3 is 13 amino acids long.

V usage is TRBV19 and J usage is TRBJ2-7; D remains ambiguous. The CDR3 sequence is 12 residues long. With 3 bases removed from V and 6 bases from J, the gap between germline ends came to 9 bases. Germline lookup yields CDR1 LNHDA and CDR2 SQIVND (reference sequence). The CDR3 nucleotides read TGTGCCAGTAGTATGGTCTTTGGCGAGCAGTACTTC. Its translation: CASSMVFGEQYF.

This chain joins TRBV10-3 and TRBJ2-5; D gene unclear. Per germline, CDR1 ENHRY and CDR2 SYGVKD. The CDR3 extends over 12 amino acids. The V and J ends lost 10 bases and 2 bases respectively, with 11 bases between them. The CDR3 protein is CATGWGQETQYF. CDR3 DNA sequence: TGTGCCACCGGGTGGGGTCAAGAGACCCAGTACTTC.